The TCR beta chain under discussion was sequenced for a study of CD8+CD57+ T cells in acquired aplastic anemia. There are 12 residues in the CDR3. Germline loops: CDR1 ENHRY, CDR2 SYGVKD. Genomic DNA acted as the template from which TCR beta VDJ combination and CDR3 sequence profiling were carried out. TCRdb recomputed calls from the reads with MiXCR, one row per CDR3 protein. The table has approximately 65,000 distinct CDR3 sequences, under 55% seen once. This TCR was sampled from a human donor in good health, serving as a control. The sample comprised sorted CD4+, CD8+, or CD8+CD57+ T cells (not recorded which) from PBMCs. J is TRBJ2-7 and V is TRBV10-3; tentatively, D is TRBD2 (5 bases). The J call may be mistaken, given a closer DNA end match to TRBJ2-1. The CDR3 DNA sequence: TGTGCCATCAGCGAGGGTCGCAGGGAGCAGTTCTTC. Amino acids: CAISEGRREQFF.